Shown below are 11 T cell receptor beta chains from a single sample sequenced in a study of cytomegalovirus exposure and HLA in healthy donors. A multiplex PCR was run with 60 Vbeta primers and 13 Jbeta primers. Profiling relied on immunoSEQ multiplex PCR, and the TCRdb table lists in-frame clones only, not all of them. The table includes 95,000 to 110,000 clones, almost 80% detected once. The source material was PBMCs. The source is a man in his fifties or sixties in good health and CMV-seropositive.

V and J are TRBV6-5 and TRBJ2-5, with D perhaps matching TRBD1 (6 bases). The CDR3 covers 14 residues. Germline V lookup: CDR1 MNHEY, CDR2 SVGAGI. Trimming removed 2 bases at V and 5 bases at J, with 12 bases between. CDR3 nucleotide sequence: TGTGCCAGCAGTTACGAGGGGGTCCGGGAGACCCAGTACTTC. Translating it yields CASSYEGVRETQYF.

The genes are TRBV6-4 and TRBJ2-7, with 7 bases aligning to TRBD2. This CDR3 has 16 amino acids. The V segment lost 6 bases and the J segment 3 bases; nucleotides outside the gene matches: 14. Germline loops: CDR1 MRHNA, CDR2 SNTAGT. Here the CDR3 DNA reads TGTGCCAGCAGAGAAAGCTTCCCGACTAGCAGCTACGAGCAGTACTTC. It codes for CASRESFPTSSYEQYF.

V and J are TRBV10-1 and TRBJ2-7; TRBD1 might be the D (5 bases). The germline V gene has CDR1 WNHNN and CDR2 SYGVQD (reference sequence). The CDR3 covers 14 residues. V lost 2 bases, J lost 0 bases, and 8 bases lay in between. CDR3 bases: TGCGCCAGCAGTGAGCGACAGAACTCCTACGAGCAGTACTTC. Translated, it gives CASSERQNSYEQYF.

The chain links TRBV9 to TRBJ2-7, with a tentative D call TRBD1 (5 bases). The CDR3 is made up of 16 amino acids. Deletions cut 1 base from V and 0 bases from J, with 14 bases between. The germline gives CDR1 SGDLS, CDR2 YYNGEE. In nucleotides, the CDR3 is TGTGCCAGCAGCGTAAGGGGTGGGCGCAGCTCCTACGAGCAGTACTTC. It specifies CASSVRGGRSSYEQYF.

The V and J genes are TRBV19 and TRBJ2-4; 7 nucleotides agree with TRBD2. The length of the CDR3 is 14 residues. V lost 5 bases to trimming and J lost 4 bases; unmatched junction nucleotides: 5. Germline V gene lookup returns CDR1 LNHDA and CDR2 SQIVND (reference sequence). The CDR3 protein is CASSSMGGKNIQYF. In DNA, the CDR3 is TGTGCCAGTAGTTCAATGGGGGGGAAAAACATTCAGTACTTC.

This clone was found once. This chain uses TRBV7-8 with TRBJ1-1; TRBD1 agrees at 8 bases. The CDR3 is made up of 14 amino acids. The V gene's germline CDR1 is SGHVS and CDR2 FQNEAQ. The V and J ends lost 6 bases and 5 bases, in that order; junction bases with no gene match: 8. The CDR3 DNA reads TGTGCCAGCAGGGGAGACAGGGGCGGGACTGAAGCTTTCTTT. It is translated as CASRGDRGGTEAFF.

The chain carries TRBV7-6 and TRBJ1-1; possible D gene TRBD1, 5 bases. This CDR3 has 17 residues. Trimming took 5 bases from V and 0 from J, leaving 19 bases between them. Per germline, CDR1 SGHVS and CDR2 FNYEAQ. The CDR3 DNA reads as TGTGCCAGCAGCCCCGGTGGGGGGGAGGGGATGAACACTGAAGCTTTCTTT. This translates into CASSPGGGEGMNTEAFF.

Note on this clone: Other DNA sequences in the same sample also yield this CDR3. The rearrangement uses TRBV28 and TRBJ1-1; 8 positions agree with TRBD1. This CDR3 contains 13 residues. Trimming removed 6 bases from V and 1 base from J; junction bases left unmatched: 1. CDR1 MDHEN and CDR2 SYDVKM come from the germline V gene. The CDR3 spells CASRGQGNTEAFF. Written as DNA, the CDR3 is TGTGCCAGCAGAGGACAGGGGAACACTGAAGCTTTCTTT.

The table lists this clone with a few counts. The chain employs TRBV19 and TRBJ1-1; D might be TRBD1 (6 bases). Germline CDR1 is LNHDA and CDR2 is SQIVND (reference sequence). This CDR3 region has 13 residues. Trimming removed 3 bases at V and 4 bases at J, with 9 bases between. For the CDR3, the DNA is TGTGCCAGTAGTATTGTCAGGGGCACTGAAGCTTTCTTT. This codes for CASSIVRGTEAFF.

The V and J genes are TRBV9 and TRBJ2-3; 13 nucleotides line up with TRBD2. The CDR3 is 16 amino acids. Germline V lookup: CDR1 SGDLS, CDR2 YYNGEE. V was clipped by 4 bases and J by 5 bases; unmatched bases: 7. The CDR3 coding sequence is TGTGCCAGCAGCTTGACTAGCGGGGGGCCCGGAGATACGCAGTATTTT. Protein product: CASSLTSGGPGDTQYF.

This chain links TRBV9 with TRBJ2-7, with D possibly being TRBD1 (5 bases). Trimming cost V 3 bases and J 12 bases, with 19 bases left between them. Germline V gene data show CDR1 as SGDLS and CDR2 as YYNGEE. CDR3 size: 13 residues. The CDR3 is CASSGGGQPALYF. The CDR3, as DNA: TGTGCCAGCAGCGGGGGCGGACAACCGGCTTTGTACTTC.